This T cell receptor beta chain originates from a study of T cell repertoires in aging, cancer and after chemotherapy. Turning to the study itself: The full dataset contained approximately 9.6 million TCR reads.

A mixed TRB-A/B primer pool amplified rearranged TRB by multiplex touch-down PCR. TCRdb ran MiXCR on the multiplex PCR reads and lists one entry per CDR3 protein. The data show about 11,000 distinct CDR3 sequences, roughly 45% seen once. This CDR3 spans 15 amino acids. Trimming shortened V by 3 bases and J by 6 bases, and 15 bases separated the two germline ends. Looked up from germline, CDR1 is MNHNS and CDR2 is SASEGT. Amplification of TCR beta used genomic DNA extracted from peripheral blood. The gene calls are TRBV6-1 and TRBJ1-5; possible D gene TRBD1, 6 bases. This receptor was taken from a human donor in good health. Sequencing input: blood. The CDR3 nucleotides read TGTGCCAGCAGTGATTGGGGGGGCATGGGTCAGCCCCAGCATTTT. Translating it yields CASSDWGGMGQPQHF.